A selection of T cell receptor beta chains follows, all from one sample in a study of CD8 T cells in Susac syndrome. From the immunoSEQ multiplex PCR reads, TCRdb called clonotypes with MiXCR, one entry per CDR3 protein. The repertoire holds around 270,000 distinct CDR3 sequences, 75% to 90% seen once, with around 0.18% in the top ten. Sequenced: CD8+ T cells from PBMCs. The receptors originated from a human donor with multiple sclerosis. CDR3s include the opening cysteine and the closing phenylalanine or tryptophan. D genes are given only for firm matches. Not every row has a clone size; where given, it reads once, few, many or a size class.

V: TRBV13; size: NA; J: TRBJ2-3; D: NA; DNA: TGTGCCAGCAGCTTCCCACGGGACCAAAGCACAGATACGCAGTATTTT; CDR3: CASSFPRDQSTDTQYF
V: TRBV2; size: NA; J: TRBJ2-4; D: NA; DNA: TGTGCCAGCACCATTGAACAGGGAAACATTCAGTACTTC; CDR3: CASTIEQGNIQYF
V: TRBV7-9; size: NA; J: TRBJ1-1; D: NA; DNA: TGTGCCAGCCGACCGGCCGGGGGCGCGGGCACTGAAGCTTTCTTT; CDR3: CASRPAGGAGTEAFF
V: TRBV10-3; size: NA; J: TRBJ1-3; D: NA; DNA: TGTGCCATCATAGTAACCTCTGGAAACACCATATATTTT; CDR3: CAIIVTSGNTIYF
V: TRBV29-1; size: NA; J: TRBJ1-2; D: NA; DNA: TGCAGCGTCAACGACCGGTTAGCTAACTATGGCTACACCTTC; CDR3: CSVNDRLANYGYTF
V: TRBV5-6; size: NA; J: TRBJ2-7; D: NA; DNA: TGTGCCAGCAGCTCCGGGGTGGGCTGGGAGCAGTACTTC; CDR3: CASSSGVGWEQYF
V: TRBV27; size: NA; J: TRBJ1-1; D: NA; DNA: TGTGCCAGCAGTTTATTGGGCATGGCTGAAGCTTTCTTT; CDR3: CASSLLGMAEAFF
V: TRBV2; size: NA; J: TRBJ1-5; D: NA; DNA: TGTGCCACCACCCAGGGGCGGATCAATCAGCCCCAGCATTTT; CDR3: CATTQGRINQPQHF
V: TRBV10-1; size: NA; J: TRBJ2-5; D: NA; DNA: TGCGCCAGCAGTGCCCCGGGGCGCGGGACCCAGTACTTC; CDR3: CASSAPGRGTQYF
V: TRBV4-2; size: NA; J: TRBJ2-1; D: TRBD2; DNA: TGTGCCAGCGCTCGGGAGGGTCTGGTCTCCTCCTACAATGAGCAGTTCTTC; CDR3: CASAREGLVSSYNEQFF
V: TRBV6-6; size: NA; J: TRBJ1-5; D: NA; DNA: TGTGCCAGCTTATCGGCGGTGGGACAGCCCCAGCATTTT; CDR3: CASLSAVGQPQHF
V: TRBV20-1; size: NA; J: TRBJ2-2; D: NA; DNA: TGCAGTGCTAGATTGGCCGGGGAGCTGTTTTTT; CDR3: CSARLAGELFF
V: TRBV7-9; size: NA; J: TRBJ2-4; D: NA; DNA: TGTGCCAGCAGCTACTCCGGGGACGCCAAAAACATTCAGTACTTC; CDR3: CASSYSGDAKNIQYF
V: TRBV4-1; size: NA; J: TRBJ2-7; D: TRBD1; DNA: TGCGCCAGCCGCGCGGGACAGGGGGCGGGGGAGCAGTACTTC; CDR3: CASRAGQGAGEQYF
V: TRBV28; size: NA; J: TRBJ2-1; D: NA; DNA: TGTGCCAGCAGGACGTATAATGAGCAGTTCTTC; CDR3: CASRTYNEQFF
V: TRBV29-1; size: once; J: TRBJ1-1; D: NA; DNA: TGCAGCGTTGAAGAGAGGGGAGGGATGAACACTGAAGCTTTCTTT; CDR3: CSVEERGGMNTEAFF
V: TRBV7-9; size: once; J: TRBJ1-3; D: NA; DNA: TGTGCCAGCAGCTTACCCCCTATTGGGACCATATATTTT; CDR3: CASSLPPIGTIYF
V: TRBV19; size: NA; J: TRBJ1-1; D: NA; DNA: TGTGCCAGTAGTATTGAGTACATGAACACTGAAGCTTTCTTT; CDR3: CASSIEYMNTEAFF
V: TRBV27; size: NA; J: TRBJ1-6; D: NA; DNA: TGTGCCAGCAGTTTAGTACCGCAGGGGTACAATTCACCCCTCCACTTT; CDR3: CASSLVPQGYNSPLHF
V: TRBV12-3/TRBV12-4; size: NA; J: TRBJ1-1; D: TRBD1; DNA: TGTGCCAGCAGTTTGACAGGGTTCATGAACACTGAAGCTTTCTTT; CDR3: CASSLTGFMNTEAFF
V: TRBV20-1; size: once; J: TRBJ2-1; D: TRBD2; DNA: TGCAGTGCTAGGACTAGCGAATACAATGAGCAGTTCTTC; CDR3: CSARTSEYNEQFF
V: TRBV27; size: NA; J: TRBJ2-3; D: TRBD2; DNA: TGTGCCAGCAGTTTATCTGGGCTAGCGGGTAGCACAGATACGCAGTATTTT; CDR3: CASSLSGLAGSTDTQYF
V: TRBV6-5; size: NA; J: TRBJ2-7; D: NA; DNA: TGTGCCAGCAGTTACATCGGGACACCATCCTACGAGCAGTACTTC; CDR3: CASSYIGTPSYEQYF
V: TRBV4-3; size: NA; J: TRBJ1-1; D: NA; DNA: TGCGCCAGCAAGATGGGGACTGAAGCTTTCTTT; CDR3: CASKMGTEAFF
V: TRBV7-2; size: NA; J: TRBJ1-5; D: NA; DNA: TGTGCCAGCAGCTTTATAGCTCAGCCCCAGCATTTT; CDR3: CASSFIAQPQHF
V: TRBV7-6; size: NA; J: TRBJ2-7; D: TRBD1; DNA: TGTGCCAGCAGCTTAGAATTGACAGGGGGTGGCGAGCAGTACTTC; CDR3: CASSLELTGGGEQYF
V: TRBV4-3; size: NA; J: TRBJ2-5; D: NA; DNA: TGCGCCAGCAGCCGACAGGCGTACCAAGAGACCCAGTACTTC; CDR3: CASSRQAYQETQYF
V: TRBV9; size: NA; J: TRBJ2-5; D: NA; DNA: TGTGCCAGCAGCCCTCCCACGGAGACCCAGTACTTC; CDR3: CASSPPTETQYF
V: TRBV2; size: NA; J: TRBJ1-6; D: NA; DNA: TGTGCCAGCAGTGAAGTCAGGGGTGGTTCACCCCTCCACTTT; CDR3: CASSEVRGGSPLHF
V: TRBV5-4; size: NA; J: TRBJ2-4; D: NA; DNA: TGTGCCAGCAGCTTGCATAGGCCTCCAGGGGGGGGGAGCATTCAGTACTTC; CDR3: CASSLHRPPGGGSIQYF
V: TRBV4-2; size: NA; J: TRBJ2-1; D: NA; DNA: TGTGCCAGCAGCCACCTAGAGGGGGTCAACAATGAGCAGTTCTTC; CDR3: CASSHLEGVNNEQFF
V: TRBV19; size: NA; J: TRBJ2-1; D: NA; DNA: TGTGCCAGTAGTATCTTAGCGGGACAGGTCTACAATGAGCAGTTCTTC; CDR3: CASSILAGQVYNEQFF
V: TRBV28; size: once; J: TRBJ2-1; D: TRBD2; DNA: TGTGCCAGCAGGACTAGCGGCGATGAGCAGTTCTTC; CDR3: CASRTSGDEQFF
V: TRBV5-4; size: NA; J: TRBJ2-7; D: TRBD2; DNA: TGTGCCAGCAGCTCTAGCGGGGGGACGTACGAGCAGTACTTC; CDR3: CASSSSGGTYEQYF
V: TRBV9; size: NA; J: TRBJ2-5; D: NA; DNA: TGTGCCAGCAGCGTCGGAGGAACGGGAGAGACCCAGTACTTC; CDR3: CASSVGGTGETQYF
V: TRBV7-9; size: NA; J: TRBJ2-7; D: NA; DNA: TGTGCCAGCAGCCCCCTGCGGGGCGAGCAGTACTTC; CDR3: CASSPLRGEQYF
V: TRBV4-1; size: NA; J: TRBJ1-2; D: TRBD1; DNA: TGCGCCAGCAGCCAAGCCTTCACAGGGGGGATAGGCTATGGCTACACCTTC; CDR3: CASSQAFTGGIGYGYTF
V: TRBV28; size: NA; J: TRBJ2-7; D: TRBD1; DNA: TGTGCCAGCAGTTCCCCGACAGGGGGCGACGAGCAGTACTTC; CDR3: CASSSPTGGDEQYF
V: TRBV12-3/TRBV12-4; size: NA; J: TRBJ2-7; D: NA; DNA: TGTGCCAGCAGTTTAGGGGGGACGCACGACGAGCAGTACTTC; CDR3: CASSLGGTHDEQYF
V: TRBV4-3; size: NA; J: TRBJ2-1; D: NA; DNA: TGCGCCAGCAGCCAAGAAAGTATCGGGGGCAGCTCCTACAATGAGCAGTTCTTC; CDR3: CASSQESIGGSSYNEQFF
V: TRBV16; size: NA; J: TRBJ2-7; D: TRBD2; DNA: TGTGCCAGCAGCCGGGCGACTAGCGGGAGCTACGAGCAGTACTTC; CDR3: CASSRATSGSYEQYF
V: TRBV9; size: NA; J: TRBJ2-1; D: TRBD2; DNA: TGTGCCAGCAGCGTGGGGGACTTGACTAGCGGACCTATGGATGAGCAGTTCTTC; CDR3: CASSVGDLTSGPMDEQFF
V: TRBV6-4; size: NA; J: TRBJ2-3; D: NA; DNA: TGTGCCAGCAGTGACGGGAGCGGTTCAGATACGCAGTATTTT; CDR3: CASSDGSGSDTQYF
V: TRBV20-1; size: NA; J: TRBJ2-3; D: TRBD2; DNA: TGCAGTGCTCCATCCGGGACTAGCGGGAGGATGGGGACAGATACGCAGTATTTT; CDR3: CSAPSGTSGRMGTDTQYF
V: TRBV20-1; size: few; J: TRBJ2-1; D: TRBD2; DNA: TGCAGTGCTCGTAGCGGGAGGGGTAATGAGCAGTTCTTC; CDR3: CSARSGRGNEQFF
V: TRBV6-6; size: once; J: TRBJ2-2; D: NA; DNA: TGTGCCAGCAGCATATTTAACACCGGGGAGCTGTTTTTT; CDR3: CASSIFNTGELFF
V: TRBV29-1; size: NA; J: TRBJ1-1; D: NA; DNA: TGCAGCGTTAGCCTGAACACTGAAGCTTTCTTT; CDR3: CSVSLNTEAFF